Below, 2 T cell receptor beta chains from the same sample are listed, as sequenced in a study of T cells after yellow fever vaccination. One entry per CDR3 protein, called by TCRdb with MiXCR from the 5' RACE reads. The sample gives around 590,000 distinct CDR3 sequences, over 9% of which show up once; approximately 15% is in the top ten. The material was PBMCs, obtained on the day of the yellow fever booster vaccination. The receptors were gathered from a man aged 25-45 years who received the YFV17D yellow fever vaccine.

The sample holds a few counts of this clonotype. CDR3 residues: CSAHSGNTIYF. CDR3 DNA: TGCAGTGCTCACTCTGGAAACACCATATATTTT. The V call is TRBV20-1, the J call TRBJ1-3, with D unresolved. Germline V lookup: CDR1 DFQATT, CDR2 SNEGSKA (reference sequence). V was clipped by 5 bases and J by 0 bases, with 2 bases between them. There are 11 residues in the CDR3.

This clonotype was recorded a few times. This rearrangement joins TRBV7-9 to TRBJ2-5, with no clear D. The CDR3 runs 12 residues. The V gene lost 4 bases and the J gene lost 3 bases, with 6 bases spanning the gap. In germline, CDR1 is SEHNR, CDR2 FQNEAQ (reference sequence). The CDR3 sequence: CASSSFKETQYF. The CDR3 nucleotides read TGTGCCAGCAGCTCTTTTAAAGAGACCCAGTACTTC.